These 31 T cell receptor beta chains came from one sample sequenced in a study of OX40 agonist ivuxolimab in advanced cancers. The table came from immunoSEQ multiplex PCR; TCRdb's copy has only in-frame clones and leaves some out. The table records thousands of clones, about 87% of them present only once. The input for sequencing was CD4+ or CD8+ T cells sorted from blood, taken in a trial of the OX40 agonist ivuxolimab. These TCRs come from an adult with an advanced solid tumor such as melanoma, head and neck, liver or kidney cancer.

The chain is built from TRBV4-3 and TRBJ2-7; the D is unclear. The CDR3 totals 15 residues. Germline values: CDR1 LGHNA, CDR2 YSLEER. V was trimmed by 0 bases and J by 0 bases, leaving 9 bases between them. CDR3 sequence reads: CASSQDPSHSYEQYF. CDR3 nucleotide sequence: TGCGCCAGCAGCCAAGATCCGAGCCACTCCTACGAGCAGTACTTC.

The V call is TRBV27, the J call TRBJ2-3, with 10 bases that match TRBD1. The CDR3 has 15 residues. Germline CDR1 MNHEY, CDR2 SMNVEV (reference sequence). Losses at the gene ends were 5 bases for V and 3 bases for J; bases not matched to a gene: 5. The CDR3 DNA follows: TGTGCCAGCAGTCCCCGGGACAGGGGAACAGATACGCAGTATTTT. It translates to CASSPRDRGTDTQYF.

The chain links TRBV6-6 to TRBJ1-2; D remains unclear. The CDR3 contains 14 residues. Germline CDR1 is MNHNY and CDR2 is SVGAGI (reference sequence). V lost 7 bases, J lost 4 bases, and 16 bases lay in between. CDR3 nucleotide sequence: TGTGCCAGCATTGGTTTAATGGAGGGCTATGGCTACACCTTC. It codes for CASIGLMEGYGYTF.

This clone was seen only once. The genes are TRBV10-3 and TRBJ2-5; D ambiguous. Trimming pared 3 bases from V and 5 bases from J, leaving 4 bases between. Germline values: CDR1 ENHRY, CDR2 SYGVKD. CDR3 length equals 11 residues. The CDR3 DNA reads as TGTGCCATCAGTGACGGGGAGACCCAGTACTTC. It translates to CAISDGETQYF.

V gene TRBV9 combines with J gene TRBJ2-3, with TRBD1 matching 7 bases. The trim removed 3 bases at V and 0 bases at J, leaving 7 bases unmatched. CDR3 size: 16 residues. Germline V gene sequence: CDR1 SGDLS, CDR2 YYNGEE. The CDR3 protein is CASSANRDSSTDTQYF. The CDR3 nucleotides are TGTGCCAGCAGCGCAAACCGGGACAGTAGCACAGATACGCAGTATTTT.

This chain joins TRBV7-9 and TRBJ2-1, with TRBD2 identical over 7 bases. Losses at the gene ends were 0 bases for V and 10 bases for J; bases not matched to a gene: 9. This CDR3 contains 15 residues. Germline lookup yields CDR1 SEHNR and CDR2 FQNEAQ (reference sequence). For the CDR3, the DNA is TGTGCCAGCAGCTTAGCCAGGACTAGTTCGACGGAGCAGTTCTTC. This translates into CASSLARTSSTEQFF.

The rearrangement uses TRBV9 and TRBJ2-3; 8 bases are shared with TRBD1. The V gene's germline CDR1 is SGDLS and CDR2 YYNGEE. Losses at the gene ends were 4 bases for V and 0 bases for J; bases not matched to a gene: 4. CDR3 length: 15 residues. In DNA form, the CDR3 reads TGTGCCAGCAGCACCCGGACAGGGAGCACAGATACGCAGTATTTT. This gives the protein CASSTRTGSTDTQYF.

The V call is TRBV4-2, the J call TRBJ2-3; D gene ambiguous. Per the germline V gene, CDR1 is LGHNA and CDR2 is YNFKEQ. Trimming left V 0 bases short and J 0 bases short, with 7 bases between. The CDR3 is made up of 15 amino acids. The CDR3 sequence is CASSQDSDSTDTQYF. In DNA form, the CDR3 reads TGTGCCAGCAGCCAAGATTCGGATAGCACAGATACGCAGTATTTT.

V is TRBV6-6 and J is TRBJ1-1; D is unclear. Looked up from germline, CDR1 is MNHNY and CDR2 is SVGAGI (reference sequence). V was cut by 5 bases and J by 0 bases, with 13 bases left in between. The CDR3 is 15 amino acids. CDR3 nucleotide sequence: TGTGCCAGCAGTGCTACCCAGCGAATGAACACTGAAGCTTTCTTT. Translating it yields CASSATQRMNTEAFF.

CDR3 in amino acids: CASSIGTGQPQHF. DNA of the CDR3: TGTGCCAGCAGTATCGGGACAGGTCAGCCCCAGCATTTT. The genes are TRBV6-5 and TRBJ1-5, with 8 nucleotides matching TRBD1. Germline CDR1 reads MNHEY; CDR2 reads SVGAGI. This CDR3 is 13 amino acids long. V gave up 5 bases and J gave up 6 bases; unmatched junction bases: 3.

V usage is TRBV5-1 and J usage is TRBJ1-5, with no clear D. The CDR3 is made up of 15 amino acids. From germline, CDR1 is SGHRS and CDR2 YFSETQ. The ends were cut back, 4 bases at V and 0 bases at J, with 11 bases in the middle. As DNA, the CDR3 is TGCGCCAGCAGCCCTGACGGATATAGCAATCAGCCCCAGCATTTT. It translates to CASSPDGYSNQPQHF.

V is TRBV27 and J is TRBJ2-2; D not resolved. CDR3 length: 15 residues. The V end lost 6 bases, the J end lost 4 bases, and 15 bases lay between the germline ends. The germline V gene has CDR1 MNHEY and CDR2 SMNVEV (reference sequence). This CDR3 reads CASSRGIKGTGELFF. DNA for the CDR3: TGTGCCAGCAGCCGAGGCATTAAGGGCACCGGGGAGCTGTTTTTT.

The chain recombines TRBV11-2 with TRBJ1-1, with a tentative D call TRBD1 (6 bases). This CDR3 is built from 15 residues. Germline V gene data show CDR1 as SGHAT and CDR2 as FQNNGV. V lost 4 bases and J 1 base, leaving 13 bases between the germline ends. CDR3 region: CASSSQGGGNTEAFF. The CDR3, as DNA: TGTGCCAGCAGCTCCCAAGGGGGGGGGAACACTGAAGCTTTCTTT.

V gene TRBV14 combines with J gene TRBJ2-7; no clear D. Germline values: CDR1 SGHDN, CDR2 FVKESK. Trimming cost V 4 bases and J 3 bases, with 10 bases left between them. This CDR3 has 13 amino acids. CDR3 region: CASSRKLGYEQYF. The CDR3 DNA reads TGTGCCAGCAGCCGTAAATTGGGCTACGAGCAGTACTTC.

This sequence joins TRBV27 and TRBJ2-7; 7 bases match TRBD2. This CDR3 has 15 residues. V shed 2 bases and J 2 bases; nucleotides not matched to a gene: 6. In germline, CDR1 is MNHEY, CDR2 SMNVEV (reference sequence). CDR3 sequence: CASSLRGEGPYEQYF. The DNA for the CDR3 is TGTGCCAGCAGTTTACGAGGGGAGGGACCCTACGAGCAGTACTTC.

The table lists this clone with a few counts. This sequence joins TRBV19 and TRBJ1-1, with D tentatively TRBD1 (6 bases). The CDR3 has 14 residues. V was cut by 3 bases and J by 0 bases, with 8 bases left in between. Germline values: CDR1 LNHDA, CDR2 SQIVND (reference sequence). The CDR3: CASSIRDMNTEAFF. For the CDR3, the DNA is TGTGCCAGTAGTATCCGGGACATGAACACTGAAGCTTTCTTT.

The chain links TRBV7-2 to TRBJ2-3, with a tentative D call TRBD2 (6 bases). Trimming shortened V by 3 bases and J by 2 bases, and 12 bases separated the two germline ends. Germline V gives CDR1 SGHTA, CDR2 FQGNSA. The CDR3 is 15 residues long. The chain's CDR3 is CASSLRDFSTDTQYF. In DNA form, the CDR3 reads TGTGCCAGCAGCTTGCGGGATTTTTCCACAGATACGCAGTATTTT.

V gene TRBV7-9 combines with J gene TRBJ2-7, with TRBD1 matching over 7 bases. With 4 bases clipped from V and 2 bases from J, the junction kept 5 bases outside the gene matches. Germline CDR1 reads SEHNR; CDR2 reads FQNEAQ (reference sequence). The CDR3 spans 14 residues. CDR3 coding DNA: TGTGCCAGCAGCTCCCGGGACAGTACCTACGAGCAGTACTTC. Translation gives CASSSRDSTYEQYF. Combining the CDR3 with reference TRBV7-9 and TRBJ2-7 gives the whole variable domain DTGVSQNPRHKITKRGQNVTFRCDPISEHNRLYWYRQTLGQGPEFLTYFQNEAQLEKSRLLSDRFSAERPKGSFSTLEIQRTEQGDSAMYLCASSSRDSTYEQYFGPGTRLTVT.

The chain has TRBV4-3 and TRBJ1-3; a weak D match, TRBD1 (6 bases). V was trimmed by 1 base and J by 7 bases, leaving 14 bases between them. The CDR3 sequence is 15 residues long. The germline V gene encodes CDR1 LGHNA and CDR2 YSLEER. CDR3 nucleotides: TGCGCCAGCAGCCAAGGCCAGGGGCCCGGGAACACCATATATTTT. Translation: CASSQGQGPGNTIYF.

The chain recombines TRBV27 with TRBJ2-7; D remains unclear. The V gene's germline CDR1 is MNHEY and CDR2 SMNVEV (reference sequence). The V and J ends lost 4 bases and 3 bases respectively, with 4 bases between them. This CDR3 comprises 11 residues. The CDR3 here is CASSSDYEQYF. The CDR3 nucleotides read TGTGCCAGCAGTTCCGACTACGAGCAGTACTTC.

The V and J genes are TRBV6-9 and TRBJ2-1; TRBD2 matches at 8 bases. This CDR3 is built from 14 residues. Germline V gene sequence: CDR1 MNHGY, CDR2 SVAAGI. V trimming: 3 bases; J trimming: 12 bases; junction bases outside the gene matches: 10. CDR3 amino acids: CASSYLDSGERQFF. DNA of the CDR3: TGTGCCAGCAGTTACTTGGATAGCGGGGAAAGGCAGTTCTTC.

The chain has TRBV27 and TRBJ2-1; 11 bases line up with TRBD2. J lost 7 bases, V lost 6 bases, and 5 bases had no gene match. This CDR3 region has 14 residues. Germline CDR1 reads MNHEY; CDR2 reads SMNVEV (reference sequence). The CDR3 region is CASRLAGVGNEQFF. The DNA for the CDR3 is TGTGCCAGCAGACTAGCGGGGGTGGGGAATGAGCAGTTCTTC.

The CDR3 here is CASIGLEGANVLTF. Here the CDR3 DNA reads TGTGCCAGCATTGGCCTGGAGGGGGCCAACGTCCTGACTTTC. The rearrangement joins TRBV13 to TRBJ2-6, with D unclear. Trimming removed 7 bases at V and 4 bases at J, with 11 bases between. The CDR3 runs to 14 residues. CDR1 is PRHDT, CDR2 FYEKMQ, per germline (reference sequence).

The table lists this clone with a count of one. The V gene is TRBV13, the J gene TRBJ2-1; D not resolved. This CDR3 has 13 residues. CDR1 is PRHDT and CDR2 is FYEKMQ in the germline V gene (reference sequence). V lost 3 bases and J 5 bases, leaving 8 bases between the germline ends. DNA for the CDR3: TGTGCCAGCAGCTTGCGTATGCACAATGAGCAGTTCTTC. Encoded protein: CASSLRMHNEQFF.

Here the CDR3 reads CASSFTAASSYEQYF. As DNA, the CDR3 is TGCGCCAGCAGCTTTACAGCCGCGAGCTCCTACGAGCAGTACTTC. J is TRBJ2-7 and V is TRBV5-1; D not resolved. In germline, CDR1 is SGHRS, CDR2 YFSETQ. This CDR3 has 15 amino acids. The ends were cut back, 2 bases at V and 0 bases at J, with 12 bases in the middle.

V and J are TRBV28 and TRBJ1-1; D gene uncertain. Germline lookup yields CDR1 MDHEN and CDR2 SYDVKM. This CDR3 comprises 13 residues. V lost 7 bases to trimming and J lost 6 bases, with 15 bases between them. DNA of the CDR3: TGTGCCAGCACCCATACGGGGATTGCTGAAGCTTTCTTT. Translated: CASTHTGIAEAFF. Supplemented by reference TRBV28 and TRBJ1-1, the full variable domain reads DVKVTQSSRYLVKRTGEKVFLECVQDMDHENMFWYRQDPGLGLRLIYFSYDVKMKEKGDIPEGYSVSREKKERFSLILESASTNQTSMYLCASTHTGIAEAFFGQGTRLTVV.

The CDR3 protein is CASSRVGQGQNTEAFF. Here the CDR3 DNA reads TGCGCCAGCAGCCGGGTGGGACAGGGACAAAACACTGAAGCTTTCTTT. The chain has TRBV5-1 and TRBJ1-1; 9 bases align to TRBD1. The trim removed 4 bases at V and 2 bases at J, leaving 9 bases unmatched. In germline, CDR1 is SGHRS, CDR2 YFSETQ. This CDR3 contains 16 residues.

Only one count was recorded for this clone. The genes are TRBV2 and TRBJ1-5, with a possible D match to TRBD1 (5 bases). The length of the CDR3 is 10 residues. V lost 8 bases and J lost 6, with 5 bases in between. Germline-derived CDR1 and CDR2 are SNHLY and FYNNEI. The DNA of the CDR3 is TGTGCCAGCGGGGGTCAGCCCCAGCATTTT. It is translated as CASGGQPQHF.

The chain joins TRBV5-8 to TRBJ1-5; unclear D gene. Trimming left V 0 bases short and J 0 bases short, with 10 bases between. The CDR3 contains 16 residues. Germline loops: CDR1 SGHTS, CDR2 YDEGEE. This CDR3 reads CASSLAPGNSNQPQHF. The CDR3 region has the DNA TGTGCCAGCAGCTTGGCTCCGGGGAATAGCAATCAGCCCCAGCATTTT.

This chain uses TRBV7-9 with TRBJ1-2, with 9 bases that match TRBD1. The CDR3 sequence is 17 residues long. The germline V gene has CDR1 SEHNR and CDR2 FQNEAQ (reference sequence). Trimming took 4 bases from V and 0 from J; bases not matched to a gene: 9. In DNA form, the CDR3 reads TGTGCCAGCAGCTCCATTGTAGGGACAGGGACTAACTATGGCTACACCTTC. Translating it yields CASSSIVGTGTNYGYTF.

This chain connects TRBV27 to TRBJ1-6; the D is unclear. V lost 6 bases to trimming and J lost 9 bases, with 9 bases between them. Germline lookup yields CDR1 MNHEY and CDR2 SMNVEV (reference sequence). The CDR3 is made up of 12 amino acids. Here the CDR3 reads CASRATISPLHF. The CDR3 nucleotides are TGTGCCAGCAGGGCAACTATTTCACCCCTCCACTTT.